The present entry profiles one TCR beta chain with its context. Its target is unknown. The data were taken from a study of regulatory T cells in long-lasting Graves disease. General observations from the study: Public clonotype sharing was higher in persistent than newly diagnosed patients.

The time point denotes: newly diagnosed GD, antithyroid drugs for less than 3 months. PBMCs were the source of the RNA used for TCR sequencing. Libraries of TCR beta came from iRepertoire HTBI primers plus Arm-PCR of CDR3 regions. Original data processing: Segment identification across samples yielded around 61 TRBV and around 13 TRBJ segments. TCRdb ran MiXCR on the multiplex PCR reads and lists one entry per CDR3 protein. Here the V and J calls rest on TCRdb's processing, not on the authors' analysis. This table holds hundreds of thousands of distinct CDR3 sequences, roughly 16% found once. Germline V gene data show CDR1 as MRHNA and CDR2 as SNTAGT. The CDR3 spans 14 residues. V was clipped by 3 bases and J by 3 bases; unmatched bases: 3. The sample was also reused in another study, on T cells in Graves' hyperthyroidism and ophthalmopathy. That study adds: First-round RT-PCR with HTBI primers amplified the TCR CDR3 region. In the analysis, a 13 V-J model separated ophthalmopathy from stable hyperthyroidism.

The chain has TRBV6-4 and TRBJ2-7; 9 bases line up with TRBD2. Here the sequenced sample was peripheral blood mononuclear cells (PBMCs), taken at new diagnosis, from a patient treated with antithyroid drugs. The TCR was taken from a woman in her 30s with Graves disease. The DNA of the CDR3 is TGTGCCAGCAGTGAGGTTAGCGGGAGCTACGAGCAGTACTTC. The encoded protein is CASSEVSGSYEQYF.